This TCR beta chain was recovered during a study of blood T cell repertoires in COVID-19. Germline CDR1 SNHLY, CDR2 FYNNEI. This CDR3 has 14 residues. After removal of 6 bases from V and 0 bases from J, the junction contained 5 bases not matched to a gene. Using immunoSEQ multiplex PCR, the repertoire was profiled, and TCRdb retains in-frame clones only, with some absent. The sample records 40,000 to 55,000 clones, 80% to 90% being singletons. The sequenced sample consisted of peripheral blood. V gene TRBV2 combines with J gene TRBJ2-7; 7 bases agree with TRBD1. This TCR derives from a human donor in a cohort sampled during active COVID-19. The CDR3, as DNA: TGTGCCAGCAGGAACCGGGACAGCTCCTACGAGCAGTACTTC. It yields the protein CASRNRDSSYEQYF.